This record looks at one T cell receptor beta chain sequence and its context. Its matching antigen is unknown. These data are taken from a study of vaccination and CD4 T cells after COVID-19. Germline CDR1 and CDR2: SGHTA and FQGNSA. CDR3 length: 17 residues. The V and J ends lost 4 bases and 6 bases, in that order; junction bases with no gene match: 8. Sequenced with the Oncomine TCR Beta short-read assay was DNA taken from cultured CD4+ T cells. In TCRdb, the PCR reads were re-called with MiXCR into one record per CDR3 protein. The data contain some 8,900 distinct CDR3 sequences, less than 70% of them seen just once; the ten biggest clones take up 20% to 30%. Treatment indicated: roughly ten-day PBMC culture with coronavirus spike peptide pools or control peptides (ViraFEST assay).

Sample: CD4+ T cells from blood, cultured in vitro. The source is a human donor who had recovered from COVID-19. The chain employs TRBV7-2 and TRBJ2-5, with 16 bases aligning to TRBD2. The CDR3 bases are TGTGCCAGCAGCTCCCGGGGACTAGCGGGAGGGCCCCAGACCCAGTACTTC. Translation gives CASSSRGLAGGPQTQYF.